The 21 T cell receptor beta chains reported below all come from one sample, sequenced in a study of T cells in Graves' hyperthyroidism and ophthalmopathy. TCR beta CDR3 regions were amplified from RNA transcripts. The TCR CDR3 first-round RT-PCR relied on the HTBI primer set. TCRdb itself ran the multiplex PCR reads through MiXCR, one entry per CDR3 protein. This table has 360,000 or so distinct CDR3 sequences, roughly 15% appearing once. The sample was blood. These receptors all come from a woman aged 60 to 75 with Graves' ophthalmopathy.

This clonotype was counted many times. The chain joins TRBV7-9 to TRBJ2-7; 12 bases fit TRBD1. CDR1 SEHNR and CDR2 FQNEAQ come from the germline V gene (reference sequence). This CDR3 has 17 residues. The V and J ends lost 5 bases and 2 bases, in that order; junction bases with no gene match: 10. Here the CDR3 DNA reads TGTGCCAGCAGCGGGACAGGGGGCCCTCTTGGGACCTACGAGCAGTACTTC. Translation gives CASSGTGGPLGTYEQYF.

The J gene is TRBJ1-1, the V gene TRBV20-1, with D maybe TRBD1 (6 bases). CDR3 length: 14 residues. CDR1 is DFQATT and CDR2 is SNEGSKA in the germline V gene (reference sequence). The ends were cut back, 3 bases at V and 0 bases at J, with 11 bases in the middle. CDR3 bases: TGCAGTGCTAGCGTCGACAGGATGAACACTGAAGCTTTCTTT. It specifies CSASVDRMNTEAFF.

J is TRBJ2-7 and V is TRBV2, with a possible D match to TRBD1 (6 bases). Per the germline V gene, CDR1 is SNHLY and CDR2 is FYNNEI. Trimming shortened V by 9 bases and J by 6 bases, and 21 bases separated the two germline ends. The CDR3 consists of 14 residues. Here the CDR3 reads CARQGRGSEVEQYF. The CDR3 DNA reads as TGTGCCAGGCAGGGCAGGGGAAGTGAGGTCGAGCAGTACTTC. The variable domain in full, completed from reference TRBV2 and TRBJ2-7, reads EPEVTQTPSHQVTQMGQEVILRCVPISNHLYFYWYRQILGQKVEFLVSFYNNEISEKSEIFDDQFSVERPDGSNFTLKIRSTKLEDSAMYFCARQGRGSEVEQYFGPGTRLTVT.

At least ten counts were recorded for this clonotype. The rearrangement joins TRBV2 to TRBJ2-7, with a weak D call TRBD2 (5 bases). The CDR3 spans 15 residues. V shed 8 bases and J shed 1 base, with 18 bases lying between them. CDR1 is SNHLY, CDR2 FYNNEI, per germline. The CDR3 sequence is CASHELDFVSYEQYF. CDR3 bases: TGTGCCAGCCATGAACTAGATTTTGTTTCCTACGAGCAGTACTTC.

The chain links TRBV3-1 to TRBJ2-3; 8 bases align to TRBD1. Trimming took 1 base from V and 0 from J; bases not matched to a gene: 6. This CDR3 contains 17 residues. Germline V gives CDR1 LGHDT, CDR2 YNNKEL (reference sequence). The chain's CDR3 is CASSQGQGTSSTDTQYF. DNA of the CDR3: TGTGCCAGCAGCCAAGGACAGGGGACCTCTAGCACAGATACGCAGTATTTT.

This clonotype showed up just a few times. This chain joins TRBV6-2 or TRBV6-3 and TRBJ1-4, with a possible D match to TRBD1 (6 bases). Germline loops: CDR1 MNHEY, CDR2 SVGEGT. This CDR3 has 15 amino acids. Between the trimmed V and J ends, which lost 8 bases and 3 bases, there was a span of 16 bases. The CDR3 bases are TGTGCCAGCGCTCGAGGGGGGCAGCCTAATGAAAAACTGTTTTTT. Its translation: CASARGGQPNEKLFF.

The chain carries TRBV20-1 and TRBJ2-4; no reliable D call. Germline CDR1 reads DFQATT; CDR2 reads SNEGSKA (reference sequence). This CDR3 comprises 9 residues. V was trimmed by 6 bases and J by 15 bases, leaving 12 bases between them. The CDR3 is CSAGRKGYF. CDR3 bases: TGCAGTGCAGGCAGGAAGGGGTACTTC.

The chain recombines TRBV2 with TRBJ2-4, with 10 nucleotides matching TRBD1. The CDR3 has 16 amino acids. Trimming at V came to 8 bases and at J to 0 bases, leaving 7 bases not matched to a gene. Per germline, CDR1 SNHLY and CDR2 FYNNEI. This CDR3 is CASHPGQGIAKNIQYF. The CDR3 DNA follows: TGTGCCAGCCACCCGGGACAGGGGATAGCCAAAAACATTCAGTACTTC.

This clonotype has at least ten counts. The chain couples TRBV12-3 or TRBV12-4 to TRBJ2-7; tentatively, D is TRBD1 or TRBD2 (5 bases each). The CDR3 covers 14 residues. Between the trimmed V and J ends, which lost 10 bases and 0 bases, there was a span of 16 bases. CDR3 in amino acids: CAISSGLSSYEQYF. The CDR3 coding sequence is TGTGCCATCTCATCGGGGCTGAGCTCCTACGAGCAGTACTTC.

The chain recombines TRBV12-3 or TRBV12-4 with TRBJ2-1; D is possibly TRBD1 or TRBD2 (5 bases each). There are 15 residues in the CDR3. Trimming pared 5 bases from V and 7 bases from J, leaving 18 bases between. Here the CDR3 reads CASSRIGDPLNEQFF. The CDR3 DNA reads TGTGCCAGCAGTCGGATCGGGGACCCCCTTAATGAGCAGTTCTTC.

The chain employs TRBV7-9 and TRBJ2-7; 10 nucleotides agree with TRBD1. The CDR3 is 15 residues long. CDR1 and CDR2 (germline): SEHNR, FQNEAQ (reference sequence). V lost 5 bases to trimming and J lost 4 bases; unmatched junction nucleotides: 8. The CDR3 spells CASSPSTGGWYEQYF. The DNA for the CDR3 is TGTGCCAGCAGCCCTTCGACAGGGGGCTGGTACGAGCAGTACTTC.

This clonotype turned up a few times. This chain links TRBV9 with TRBJ2-7; TRBD1 might be the D (5 bases). The CDR3 covers 15 residues. Germline assignment: CDR1 SGDLS and CDR2 YYNGEE. V shed 3 bases and J shed 1 base, with 14 bases lying between them. The CDR3 DNA is TGTGCCAGCAGCGCAGGGTGGTCGGTTTCCTACGAGCAGTACTTC. It encodes CASSAGWSVSYEQYF.

This clonotype was counted between two and nine times. The chain carries TRBV7-6 and TRBJ1-6; D not certain. The CDR3 sequence is 16 residues long. Trimming removed 5 bases at V and 5 bases at J, with 16 bases between. Germline lookup yields CDR1 SGHVS and CDR2 FNYEAQ. This CDR3 reads CASSPQTIRNNSPLHF. CDR3 nucleotides: TGTGCCAGCAGCCCTCAAACCATTCGGAATAATTCACCCCTCCACTTT. Full variable domain (remainder filled in from reference TRBV7-6 and TRBJ1-6): GAGVSQSPRYKVTKRGQDVALRCDPISGHVSLYWYRQALGQGPEFLTYFNYEAQQDKSGLPNDRFSAERPEGSISTLTIQRTEQRDSAMYRCASSPQTIRNNSPLHFGNGTRLTVT.

This clonotype has ten or more counts. V is TRBV3-1 and J is TRBJ1-6, with a possible D match to TRBD1 (5 bases). The length of the CDR3 is 15 residues. Germline CDR1 reads LGHDT; CDR2 reads YNNKEL (reference sequence). The ends were cut back, 4 bases at V and 7 bases at J, with 14 bases in the middle. The CDR3 loop reads CASSLRTGGNSPLHF. DNA of the CDR3: TGTGCCAGCAGCCTTCGGACGGGGGGGAATTCACCCCTCCACTTT.

This clonotype has just a few counts. The chain is built from TRBV10-3 and TRBJ1-4; D possibly corresponds to TRBD1 (6 bases). The CDR3 consists of 15 residues. Trimming shortened V by 3 bases and J by 5 bases, and 13 bases separated the two germline ends. Germline CDR1 ENHRY, CDR2 SYGVKD. CDR3 coding DNA: TGTGCCATCAGTGATGACGGGGGGCAAAATGAAAAACTGTTTTTT. Protein product: CAISDDGGQNEKLFF.

This clonotype was counted at least ten times. The chain joins TRBV20-1 to TRBJ2-5; the D gene is possibly TRBD2 (5 bases). Trimming shortened V by 7 bases and J by 4 bases, and 19 bases separated the two germline ends. Per germline, CDR1 DFQATT and CDR2 SNEGSKA (reference sequence). This CDR3 is built from 14 residues. The CDR3: CSGARFRDPETQYF. The CDR3 DNA sequence: TGCAGTGGGGCAAGGTTTCGGGATCCAGAGACCCAGTACTTC.

This clonotype was seen ten or more times. The chain combines TRBV28 with TRBJ2-2; 7 bases match TRBD2. Per germline, CDR1 MDHEN and CDR2 SYDVKM. The CDR3 spans 16 residues. V was clipped by 4 bases and J by 7 bases; unmatched bases: 12. The CDR3 DNA is TGTGCCAGCAGTTGGCCGGGAGGACGGAATGGCGGGGAGCTGTTTTTT. Protein product: CASSWPGGRNGGELFF.

The V gene is TRBV29-1, the J gene TRBJ1-5, with TRBD1 identical over 7 bases. The germline CDR1 and CDR2 sequences are SQVTM and ANQGSEA. V gave up 6 bases and J gave up 7 bases; unmatched junction bases: 12. The CDR3 is 14 amino acids. CDR3 DNA: TGCAGCGTGGGGGACAGATCCAAAGGGCAGCCCCAGCATTTT. Amino acid sequence: CSVGDRSKGQPQHF.

This chain joins TRBV9 and TRBJ1-1; D not resolved. CDR3 length: 14 residues. The germline V gene encodes CDR1 SGDLS and CDR2 YYNGEE. V was cut by 2 bases and J by 2 bases, with 10 bases left in between. For the CDR3, the DNA is TGTGCCAGCAGCGTCTCAGTAGGTAACACTGAAGCTTTCTTT. Its translation is CASSVSVGNTEAFF.

In its sample, this clonotype was seen many times. V is TRBV2 and J is TRBJ1-5; D not certain. The CDR3 runs 15 residues. From germline, CDR1 is SNHLY and CDR2 FYNNEI. V shed 5 bases and J shed 7 bases, with 18 bases lying between them. The DNA for the CDR3 is TGTGCCAGCAGTCAAAGGATGATTGGTGGGCAGCCCCAGCATTTT. This encodes CASSQRMIGGQPQHF.

At least ten counts were recorded for this clonotype. The chain joins TRBV11-2 to TRBJ2-1, with TRBD2 identical over 7 bases. The germline V gene encodes CDR1 SGHAT and CDR2 FQNNGV. The CDR3 sequence is 16 residues long. The V gene end was trimmed by 6 bases and the J gene end by 5 bases; junction bases not matched to a gene: 13. The CDR3 spells CASSPWASSGHNEQFF. CDR3 sequence (DNA): TGTGCCAGCAGTCCTTGGGCGTCTAGCGGACACAATGAGCAGTTCTTC.